Presented here are 9 T cell receptor beta chains from one specimen sequenced in a study of T cell repertoires in cytomegalovirus infection. The antigens for these receptors are not known. TCRdb reprocessed the reads via MiXCR and lists one record per CDR3 protein. The sample holds around 300,000 distinct CDR3 sequences, approximately 22% seen once. The starting material was cultured PBMCs, obtained from culture after CMV antigen stimulation. The receptors here all came from a human donor in good health (CMV status not recorded). Some clones in this sample may be carry-over from other donors' samples.

V and J are TRBV6-5 and TRBJ1-2; D not resolved. The CDR3 contains 15 residues. The V end lost 8 bases, the J end lost 0 bases, and 16 bases lay between the germline ends. Germline V lookup: CDR1 MNHEY, CDR2 SVGAGI. The CDR3 DNA reads TGTGCCAGCCCCCGCGGGGAGATGTCTAACTATGGCTACACCTTC. It yields the protein CASPRGEMSNYGYTF.

V is TRBV5-6 and J is TRBJ1-1, with 9 bases aligning to TRBD1. Germline V gene sequence: CDR1 SGHDT, CDR2 YYEEEE. V trimming: 5 bases; J trimming: 0 bases; junction bases outside the gene matches: 2. The length of the CDR3 is 14 residues. The DNA for the CDR3 is TGTGCCAGCAGGGGACAGGGCTTGAACACTGAAGCTTTCTTT. Its protein product is CASRGQGLNTEAFF.

This clonotype was seen many times. The chain carries TRBV6-5 and TRBJ2-7, with TRBD2 matching over 13 bases. The CDR3 covers 15 residues. Germline V gives CDR1 MNHEY, CDR2 SVGAGI. J was trimmed by 5 bases and V by 2 bases; bases with no gene match: 3. The CDR3 here is CASSYPGLAGDEQYV. The DNA of the CDR3 is TGTGCCAGCAGTTACCCCGGACTAGCGGGAGACGAGCAGTACGTC.

The chain uses TRBV25-1 and TRBJ2-7; the match to TRBD2 covers 12 bases. The length of the CDR3 is 17 residues. The germline V gene has CDR1 MGHDK and CDR2 SYGVNS. The V segment lost 2 bases and the J segment 0 bases; nucleotides outside the gene matches: 5. This CDR3 reads CASSEAGLAGSSYEQYF. The CDR3 region has the DNA TGTGCCAGCAGTGAAGCGGGACTAGCGGGTTCCTCCTACGAGCAGTACTTC.

Only a few counts were recorded for this clonotype. The rearrangement links TRBV5-4 to TRBJ2-1; TRBD2 is a possible D gene (6 bases). CDR1 SGHNT and CDR2 YYREEE come from the germline V gene (reference sequence). The V end was cut by 3 bases, the J end by 3 bases, with 16 bases between. This CDR3 has 16 amino acids. CDR3 nucleotides: TGTGCCAGCAGCTATGGGGCGGGAACCTACTACAATGAGCAGTTCTTC. Protein: CASSYGAGTYYNEQFF.

This clonotype was counted a few times. The chain is built from TRBV7-8 and TRBJ1-1; the D is unclear. The CDR3 runs 11 residues. Trimming stripped 5 bases from V and 10 bases from J, with 11 bases between. The V gene's germline CDR1 is SGHVS and CDR2 FQNEAQ. This chain's CDR3 is CASSKEDGAFF. Here the CDR3 DNA reads TGTGCCAGCAGCAAAGAAGACGGAGCTTTCTTT.

In the case of this clonotype: A read error may account for a junction end that differs from germline. The chain uses TRBV4-1 and TRBJ2-3; TRBD1 is a possible D gene (6 bases). Germline V gives CDR1 MGHRA, CDR2 YSYEKL. This CDR3 spans 20 amino acids. The CDR3 DNA follows: TGTGCCAGCAGCCAAGACAGGTTCCCGGGCCTAGGGGGTAGCACAGATACGCAGTATTTT. Translation: CASSQDRFPGLGGSTDTQYF.

This clonotype was found a few times. The chain combines TRBV12-3 or TRBV12-4 with TRBJ2-1; 8 bases match TRBD2. The CDR3 loop spans 18 amino acids. The ends lost 1 base at V and 5 bases at J; junction bases unmatched: 13. CDR3 coding DNA: TGTGCCAGCAGTTTAGGAGCCTTAAGCGGGAGCCCGCACAATGAGCAGTTCTTC. Protein product: CASSLGALSGSPHNEQFF.

CDR3 protein: CATGDGGSYNQPQHF. The CDR3 DNA is TGTGCCACCGGAGACGGTGGGAGTTACAATCAGCCCCAGCATTTT. V is TRBV15 and J is TRBJ1-5; no clear D. The V end was cut by 8 bases, the J end by 3 bases, with 17 bases between. The CDR3 is 15 amino acids. CDR1 and CDR2 from the germline V gene are LNHNV and YYDKDF (reference sequence).